A selection of T cell receptor beta chains follows, all from one sample in a study of T cell changes during pregnancy in multiple sclerosis. The assay was immunoSEQ multiplex PCR, and TCRdb's table has in-frame clones only and misses some. Of around 32,000 clones in the sample, 80% to 90% were seen once. The source material was CD8+ T cells from peripheral blood mononuclear cells, sampled in the third trimester of pregnancy. These receptors originate from a female donor with multiple sclerosis, enrolled in a pregnancy study. Each CDR3 is given with its conserved first and last residue. D genes are given only for firm matches. Not all rows give a size; the values are once, few, many and, for expanded clones, a class.

NA,TRBV5-5,TRBJ2-7,TRBD2,CASSFQGLAGGRAYEQYF,TGTGCCAGCAGCTTCCAGGGACTAGCGGGAGGGCGCGCCTACGAGCAGTACTTC
medium-sized,TRBV2,TRBJ1-2,NA,CASRSYGYTF,TGTGCCAGCCGTTCCTACGGCTACACCTTC
NA,TRBV14,TRBJ2-7,TRBD1,CASSQRTGTVTGEQYF,TGTGCCAGCAGCCAGAGGACCGGGACAGTGACAGGGGAGCAGTACTTC
NA,TRBV28,TRBJ1-2,TRBD1,CASSPGQGAVYGYTF,TGTGCCAGCAGCCCCGGGCAGGGGGCAGTCTATGGCTACACCTTC
NA,TRBV18,TRBJ2-2,NA,CASLPAEYTGELFF,TGTGCCAGTCTACCAGCGGAATACACCGGGGAGCTGTTTTTT
NA,TRBV6-5,TRBJ1-1,TRBD1,CASSYLDRADTEAFF,TGTGCCAGCAGTTACCTTGACAGGGCTGACACTGAAGCTTTCTTT
once,TRBV11-3,TRBJ2-1,TRBD2,CASSILAGGLNEQFF,TGTGCCAGCAGCATACTAGCGGGGGGGCTGAATGAGCAGTTCTTC
NA,TRBV6-5,TRBJ1-1,NA,CASSYFAVNTEAFF,TGTGCCAGCAGTTACTTCGCAGTGAACACTGAAGCTTTCTTT
NA,TRBV27,TRBJ2-3,TRBD2,CASSWTPRAGGTDTQYF,TGTGCCAGCAGTTGGACCCCACGAGCGGGGGGCACAGATACGCAGTATTTT
NA,TRBV7-2,TRBJ2-3,TRBD1,CASSLVNPGTGRDTQYF,TGTGCCAGCAGCTTAGTCAATCCAGGGACAGGGAGAGATACGCAGTATTTT
once,TRBV9,TRBJ2-1,NA,CASSAQDSYNEQFF,TGTGCCAGCAGCGCACAGGACAGTTACAATGAGCAGTTCTTC
NA,TRBV9,TRBJ1-2,NA,CASSVEGRGYTF,TGTGCCAGCAGCGTAGAAGGGAGGGGCTACACCTTC
NA,TRBV7-9,TRBJ2-7,TRBD2,CASSPGGYEQYF,TGTGCCAGCAGCCCGGGAGGCTACGAGCAGTACTTC
once,TRBV19,TRBJ2-7,NA,CASSIQGEFATVYEQYF,TGTGCCAGTAGTATCCAGGGTGAGTTCGCTACTGTCTACGAGCAGTACTTC
NA,TRBV9,TRBJ2-7,NA,CASSVVDSPFYEQYF,TGTGCCAGCAGCGTAGTAGACTCCCCCTTCTACGAGCAGTACTTC
NA,TRBV7-9,TRBJ2-3,TRBD2,CASSATSGGDTDTQYF,TGTGCCAGCAGCGCGACTAGCGGGGGGGACACAGATACGCAGTATTTT
NA,TRBV4-2,TRBJ2-1,NA,CASSQTPGSNEQFF,TGTGCCAGCAGCCAAACCCCGGGATCCAATGAGCAGTTCTTC
NA,TRBV2,TRBJ2-5,TRBD2,CASKAGGPLYF,TGTGCCAGCAAAGCGGGAGGGCCGCTGTACTTC
few,TRBV29-1,TRBJ2-7,NA,CSVEEEGGFEQYF,TGCAGCGTTGAAGAGGAAGGAGGCTTCGAGCAGTACTTC
NA,TRBV6-6,TRBJ2-7,NA,CASSSPTRAYEQYF,TGTGCCAGCAGTTCCCCGACTAGGGCCTACGAGCAGTACTTC
NA,TRBV4-1,TRBJ2-3,TRBD1,CASSQDRGQGTDTQYF,TGCGCCAGCAGCCAAGATAGGGGACAGGGCACAGATACGCAGTATTTT
NA,TRBV27,TRBJ2-3,TRBD1,CASHTPGQGTDTQYF,TGTGCCAGCCATACGCCGGGACAGGGGACAGATACGCAGTATTTT
NA,TRBV7-9,TRBJ1-1,NA,CASSLEGGTEAFF,TGTGCCAGCAGCTTAGAGGGAGGGACTGAAGCTTTCTTT
NA,TRBV13,TRBJ1-2,NA,CASSSGQNYGYTF,TGTGCCAGCAGTTCTGGACAGAACTATGGCTACACCTTC
NA,TRBV29-1,TRBJ1-1,NA,CSVGAQGILGKAFF,TGCAGCGTTGGGGCTCAGGGGATTCTAGGTAAAGCTTTCTTT
once,TRBV7-9,TRBJ2-6,TRBD1,CASTQTGGTGANVLTF,TGTGCCAGCACCCAGACAGGGGGAACTGGGGCCAACGTCCTGACTTTC
few,TRBV2,TRBJ1-2,NA,CASSEALRANYGYTF,TGTGCCAGCAGTGAAGCGCTCCGAGCTAACTATGGCTACACCTTC
NA,TRBV5-5,TRBJ2-2,TRBD2,CASSLVFPLKAGGPQGELFF,TGTGCCAGCAGCTTGGTATTTCCGCTGAAAGCGGGAGGGCCTCAAGGGGAGCTGTTTTTT
NA,TRBV29-1,TRBJ2-1,TRBD2,CSVVGLAGGFSYNEQFF,TGCAGCGTTGTCGGACTAGCGGGAGGGTTCTCCTACAATGAGCAGTTCTTC
once,TRBV7-8,TRBJ2-3,TRBD2,CASSSGGGRDTQYF,TGTGCCAGCAGCTCCGGCGGGGGGAGAGATACGCAGTATTTT
NA,TRBV27,TRBJ1-4,TRBD1,CASSPGTGGWEKLFF,TGTGCCAGCAGCCCCGGGACAGGGGGCTGGGAAAAACTGTTTTTT
NA,TRBV5-1,TRBJ1-3,NA,CASSLGTTGAGDTIYF,TGCGCCAGCAGCTTGGGGACGACTGGGGCAGGGGACACCATATATTTT
NA,TRBV4-1,TRBJ1-2,TRBD1,CASRGIAGGDGYTF,TGCGCCAGCAGGGGTATTGCAGGGGGCGATGGCTACACCTTC
NA,TRBV9,TRBJ2-6,TRBD1,CASSVEGTGLSGANVLTF,TGTGCCAGCAGCGTAGAGGGGACAGGCCTCTCTGGGGCCAACGTCCTGACTTTC
NA,TRBV2,TRBJ2-3,NA,CASIEASLHTQYF,TGTGCCAGCATTGAGGCCTCGCTGCATACGCAGTATTTT
NA,TRBV4-1,TRBJ1-1,TRBD1,CASSLRDSLNTEAFF,TGCGCCAGCAGCCTCCGGGACAGTTTAAACACTGAAGCTTTCTTT
NA,TRBV19,TRBJ2-5,TRBD2,CASSFGGAGETQYF,TGTGCCAGTAGTTTCGGGGGGGCCGGGGAGACCCAGTACTTC
NA,TRBV28,TRBJ2-1,TRBD2,CASRGGRVSPYNEQFF,TGTGCCAGCAGGGGGGGGAGGGTCTCCCCCTACAATGAGCAGTTCTTC
NA,TRBV6-1,TRBJ1-4,TRBD1,CASSLDRGWRKLFF,TGTGCCAGCAGCCTAGACAGGGGCTGGCGAAAACTGTTTTTT
NA,TRBV27,TRBJ1-1,NA,CASSLLRTEAFF,TGTGCCAGCAGTTTGCTGAGGACTGAAGCTTTCTTT
NA,TRBV27,TRBJ2-7,NA,CASSPQTGIDEQYF,TGTGCCAGCAGTCCTCAAACAGGGATCGACGAGCAGTACTTC
NA,TRBV6-1,TRBJ2-2,TRBD2,CASSEGLAGAIRELFF,TGTGCCAGCAGTGAGGGCCTAGCGGGAGCTATCCGGGAGCTGTTTTTT
NA,TRBV5-1,TRBJ1-4,NA,CASSLYRVNRESREKLFF,TGCGCCAGCAGCTTGTATAGAGTTAACCGGGAAAGTCGGGAAAAACTGTTTTTT
once,TRBV7-9,TRBJ2-5,NA,CASSSPLQGIVETQYF,TGTGCCAGCAGCTCACCCCTCCAGGGGATAGTGGAGACCCAGTACTTC
NA,TRBV9,TRBJ1-1,NA,CASSDRDTEAFF,TGTGCCAGCAGCGACAGGGACACTGAAGCTTTCTTT
NA,TRBV29-1,TRBJ2-3,NA,CSVGELGTDTQYF,TGCAGCGTCGGGGAGCTGGGCACAGATACGCAGTATTTT
NA,TRBV27,TRBJ1-2,TRBD1,CASSHNPTGGAGYGYTF,TGTGCCAGCAGTCATAACCCGACAGGGGGCGCAGGCTATGGCTACACCTTC
NA,TRBV30,TRBJ2-2,NA,CAWSDPLLEKGPGELFF,TGTGCCTGGAGCGACCCTTTACTAGAAAAGGGTCCCGGGGAGCTGTTTTTT
NA,TRBV15,TRBJ1-1,NA,CATSRDWAATEAFF,TGTGCCACCAGCAGAGATTGGGCCGCCACTGAAGCTTTCTTT
NA,TRBV9,TRBJ1-1,NA,CASSVGAMNTEAFF,TGTGCCAGCAGCGTAGGAGCGATGAACACTGAAGCTTTCTTT